The rows below give T cell receptor beta chains drawn from one sample of a study of T cell responses to AZD1222 COVID-19 vaccine. The data were produced by immunoSEQ multiplex PCR, yet TCRdb's version contains in-frame clones alone and is incomplete. The table includes fewer than 150,000 clones, about nine tenths detected once. Sequencing was performed on peripheral blood, taken 28 days after the second AZD1222 dose. The receptor set was obtained from an adult who received the AZD1222 COVID-19 vaccine. CDR3s include the opening cysteine and the closing phenylalanine or tryptophan. A D gene is named only where the DNA matches it firmly. Clone size is shown for a subset of rows, as once, few, many or a class of expanded clone.

D gene: NA; CDR3 length: 12; clone size: NA; J gene: TRBJ1-5; V gene: TRBV10-1; CDR3 protein: CASRQGVQPQHF; CDR3 DNA: TGCGCCAGCCGCCAGGGTGTTCAGCCCCAGCATTTT
D gene: NA; CDR3 length: 13; clone size: NA; J gene: TRBJ1-5; V gene: TRBV6-5; CDR3 protein: CASMKGYNQPQHF; CDR3 DNA: TGTGCCAGCATGAAGGGCTACAATCAGCCCCAGCATTTT
D gene: TRBD1; CDR3 length: 14; clone size: NA; J gene: TRBJ1-1; V gene: TRBV28; CDR3 protein: CASSPGGMNTEAFF; CDR3 DNA: TGTGCCAGCAGTCCAGGGGGGATGAACACTGAAGCTTTCTTT
D gene: NA; CDR3 length: 19; clone size: NA; J gene: TRBJ1-1; V gene: TRBV27; CDR3 protein: CASTPRGGSQPSGISEAFF; CDR3 DNA: TGTGCCAGCACCCCCAGGGGAGGCAGCCAGCCGAGCGGGATTTCTGAAGCTTTCTTT
D gene: NA; CDR3 length: 13; clone size: few; J gene: TRBJ1-1; V gene: TRBV7-2; CDR3 protein: CASSSQLNTEAFF; CDR3 DNA: TGTGCCAGCAGCTCCCAGTTGAACACTGAAGCTTTCTTT
D gene: NA; CDR3 length: 15; clone size: NA; J gene: TRBJ1-2; V gene: TRBV6-1; CDR3 protein: CASSEALRTRYGYTF; CDR3 DNA: TGTGCCAGCAGTGAAGCTCTTAGGACAAGGTATGGCTACACCTTC
D gene: NA; CDR3 length: 15; clone size: NA; J gene: TRBJ2-2; V gene: TRBV4-2; CDR3 protein: CASSQGTPGTGELFF; CDR3 DNA: TGTGCCAGCAGCCAAGGGACTCCCGGTACCGGGGAGCTGTTTTTT
D gene: NA; CDR3 length: 12; clone size: NA; J gene: TRBJ2-5; V gene: TRBV2; CDR3 protein: CASSDRGETQYF; CDR3 DNA: TGTGCCAGCAGTGATCGTGGAGAGACCCAGTACTTC
D gene: NA; CDR3 length: 14; clone size: NA; J gene: TRBJ2-5; V gene: TRBV5-1; CDR3 protein: CASSLVASRETQYF; CDR3 DNA: TGCGCCAGCAGCTTGGTCGCTAGTCGGGAGACCCAGTACTTC
D gene: NA; CDR3 length: 10; clone size: NA; J gene: TRBJ1-2; V gene: TRBV6-4; CDR3 protein: CATWKPGYTF; CDR3 DNA: TGTGCCACATGGAAGCCTGGCTACACCTTC
D gene: TRBD1; CDR3 length: 13; clone size: NA; J gene: TRBJ1-1; V gene: TRBV25-1; CDR3 protein: CASARGGLIEAFF; CDR3 DNA: TGTGCCAGCGCCAGGGGGGGATTAATTGAAGCTTTCTTT
D gene: TRBD1; CDR3 length: 15; clone size: once; J gene: TRBJ1-2; V gene: TRBV7-8; CDR3 protein: CASSPQGDLNYGYTF; CDR3 DNA: TGTGCCAGCAGCCCCCAGGGGGACCTTAACTATGGCTACACCTTC
D gene: TRBD1; CDR3 length: 16; clone size: few; J gene: TRBJ1-5; V gene: TRBV7-2; CDR3 protein: CASSLAGQGWSQPQHF; CDR3 DNA: TGTGCCAGCAGCTTAGCGGGACAGGGGTGGAGTCAGCCCCAGCATTTT
D gene: NA; CDR3 length: 17; clone size: NA; J gene: TRBJ1-4; V gene: TRBV18; CDR3 protein: CASSFYDPGLNNEKLFF; CDR3 DNA: TGTGCCAGCTCATTCTATGATCCGGGACTGAATAATGAAAAACTGTTTTTT
D gene: NA; CDR3 length: 14; clone size: NA; J gene: TRBJ1-4; V gene: TRBV10-3; CDR3 protein: CAISTGPTNEKLFF; CDR3 DNA: TGTGCCATCAGTACAGGGCCAACTAATGAAAAACTGTTTTTT